This entry is about one T cell receptor (beta chain). What this receptor recognizes is not known. Base qualities are missing; no much larger clone stands one base away. Patients with a history of autoimmune disease or receiving systemic immunosuppression were excluded from the trial. Peripheral blood for TCR sequencing was collected from all dose cohorts at baseline, on cycle 4 day 1, and on cycle 7 day 1. Samples came from an open-label, multicenter, first-in-human phase I dose-escalation trial of ivuxolimab. Adults with locally advanced or metastatic melanoma, renal cell carcinoma, hepatocellular carcinoma or head and neck squamous cell carcinoma were enrolled in the trial. Before TCR sequencing, CD4+ T cells and CD8+ T cells were sorted from peripheral blood as separate populations. To sequence the TCRbeta CDR3 region, genomic DNA was isolated from the sorted cells. TCRbeta CDR3 regions were sequenced using the immunoSEQ Assay. The table comes from immuneACCESS by way of TCRdb, which keeps in-frame sequences with V and J called. Part of the clones is missing from these tables; in studies checked, under half for an unresolved V gene and the rest for unknown reasons. The sample has some 80,000 clones on record, nearly 95% of them singletons. The ten largest clones add up to approximately 20% of the sample.

The CDR3 holds 17 amino acids from the cysteine to the phenylalanine. Only CDR3 DNA is held: 51 bases, read in frame from base 1. CDR1 and CDR2 (LGHNA, YSLEER) derive from the germline V gene. This sample stems from a study of OX40 agonist ivuxolimab in advanced cancers. For context, the study as a whole: Ivuxolimab, which targeted the costimulatory receptor OX40 (CD134), was an agonistic, fully human IgG2 monoclonal antibody. Three dose-escalation patients achieved partial responses, one with hepatocellular carcinoma and two with cutaneous melanoma. Of the roughly 51 patients in dose escalation, approximately 20 had hepatocellular carcinoma, some 15 had melanoma, 9 had renal cell carcinoma and 9 had head and neck cancer. Patients were allowed to have had prior anti-PD-1, anti-PD-L1 or anti-CTLA-4 therapy, and roughly 40% of the dose-escalation patients had been treated with checkpoint inhibitors. The paper describes the monotherapy dose-escalation part (N = 52 patients) of the phase I trial of ivuxolimab. Peripheral TCRbeta sequencing was intended to test whether TCR sequence diversity was altered and clonal T-cell expansion was caused by ivuxolimab. The dose-escalation cohort was 82.7% male with a mean age of about 65 years, ranging from roughly 20 to 80. Intravenous ivuxolimab was administered to patients every 2 weeks at six dose levels: 0.01, 0.1, 0.3, 1.5, 3 and 10 mg/kg.

Study-level results and caveats: At doses of 0.1 to 3.0 mg/kg, clonal expansion of both CD4+ and CD8+ blood T cells was observed from baseline to week 6. In the 0.1-3.0 mg/kg groups, partial responders had among the lowest normalized peripheral clonal expansion, particularly in CD8+ T cells. Antigen specificity was not determined for the clonally expanded peripheral T cells. After ivuxolimab, expanded clones were on average more numerous among CD8+ T cells than among CD4+ T cells. Low levels of normalized T-cell clonal expansion were also seen in some patients who did not respond.

Sequencing used CD4+ or CD8+ T cells sorted from blood, obtained in a trial of the OX40 agonist ivuxolimab. This receptor chain uses TRBV4-3 and TRBJ2-5; TRBD1 might be the D gene, on 7 matching bases. The last part of the DNA fits TRBJ2-7 better; the J call may be wrong. The receptor was isolated from an adult with an advanced solid tumor such as melanoma, head and neck, liver or kidney cancer. The DNA sequence is given as TGCGCCAGCAGCCAAGATGTGGCTCGACAGGGAGGCTACGAGCAGTACTTC. It translates as CASSQDVARQGGYEQYF.